The present T cell receptor (beta chain) was sequenced within a study of cytomegalovirus exposure and HLA in healthy donors. The V and J ends lost 0 bases and 8 bases, in that order; junction bases with no gene match: 10. CDR1 SQVTM and CDR2 ANQGSEA come from the germline V gene. The CDR3 runs 15 residues. Study-wide findings and caveats: The authors enumerated 164 TCR beta chains as linked to cytomegalovirus.

This clone was counted a few times. The antigen is undetermined. The PCR ran on 60 Vbeta and 13 Jbeta primers. Produced via immunoSEQ multiplex PCR; TCRdb's table is partial and in-frame only. The data show more than 150,000 clones, more than 60% seen once. The V and J genes are TRBV29-1 and TRBJ1-2, with TRBD1 identical over 9 bases. Sequenced material: PBMCs. The source is a man aged 18 to 29 in good health and CMV-seronegative. As DNA, the CDR3 is TGCAGCGTTGAAGACCCGGACAGGGGTGCATGGGGCTACACCTTC. This encodes CSVEDPDRGAWGYTF.